This T cell receptor beta chain emerged from a study of radiotherapy plus CTLA-4 blockade in lung cancer. About the study: For 15% to 20% of patients, objective responses occurred, and around 31% had disease control. The study's findings and limits: Among blood TCR repertoires after radiotherapy plus ipilimumab, tumor-derived clones expanded. Response, reportedly, was best predicted by interferon-beta along with early blood T cell clone dynamics.

About this clone: Its cognate antigen is unknown.

Focal radiation with ipilimumab CTLA-4 blockade was given to patients with chemo-refractory metastatic non-small-cell lung cancer. Only in-frame clones appear in the TCRdb table, and some are missing; sequencing was by immunoSEQ multiplex PCR. Of roughly 62,000 clones in the sample, roughly 80% were seen once. The clonotype originates from a human donor with non-small cell lung cancer who had a complete response to radiotherapy plus ipilimumab. This specimen was peripheral blood, taken from a patient treated with radiotherapy plus ipilimumab.

The DNA for the CDR3 is TGTGCCAGCAGTGAATTATCTGGTGGCGGGGGACCTCAAGAGACCCAGTACTTC. This translates into CASSELSGGGGPQETQYF. This sequence joins TRBV6-1 and TRBJ2-5; 7 positions agree with TRBD2. V shed 2 bases and J 2 bases; nucleotides not matched to a gene: 14. CDR1 is MNHNS and CDR2 is SASEGT in the germline V gene. The CDR3 totals 18 residues.